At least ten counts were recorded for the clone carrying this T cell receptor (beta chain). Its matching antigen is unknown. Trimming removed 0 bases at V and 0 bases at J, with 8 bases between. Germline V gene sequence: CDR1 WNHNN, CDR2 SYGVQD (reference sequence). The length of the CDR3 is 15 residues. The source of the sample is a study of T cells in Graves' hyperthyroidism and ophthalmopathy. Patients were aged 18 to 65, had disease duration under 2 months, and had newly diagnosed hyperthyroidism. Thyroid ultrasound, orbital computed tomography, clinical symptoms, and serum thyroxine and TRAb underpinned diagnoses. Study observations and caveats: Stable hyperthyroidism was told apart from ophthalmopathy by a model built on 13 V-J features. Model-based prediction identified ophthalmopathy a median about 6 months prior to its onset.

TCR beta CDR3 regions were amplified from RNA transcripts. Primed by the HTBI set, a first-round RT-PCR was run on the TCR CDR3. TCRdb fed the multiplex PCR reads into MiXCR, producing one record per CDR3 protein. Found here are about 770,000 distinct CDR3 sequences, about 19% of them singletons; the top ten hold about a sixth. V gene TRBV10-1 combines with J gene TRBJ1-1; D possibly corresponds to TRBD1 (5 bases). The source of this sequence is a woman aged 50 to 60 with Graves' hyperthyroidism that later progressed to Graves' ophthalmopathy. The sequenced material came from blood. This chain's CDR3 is CASSESGVVNTEAFF. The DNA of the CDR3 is TGCGCCAGCAGTGAGTCGGGGGTGGTGAACACTGAAGCTTTCTTT.